This T cell receptor beta chain is from a study of early T cells in non-severe SARS-CoV-2 infection. On the study more broadly: Sequenced material consisted of bulk RNA (from unsorted whole blood), and chains were unpaired.

As for this clonotype: The antigen remains undetermined.

Study-level results: Comparison of clonotypes with VDJdb favored anti-spike CD8 responses while missing private and CD4 specificities.

Looked up from germline, CDR1 is MNHNS and CDR2 is SASEGT. The ends were cut back, 1 base at V and 6 bases at J, with 10 bases in the middle. This CDR3 is built from 14 residues. Individual cDNA molecules were tagged with unique molecular identifiers. TCRdb re-analysed the 5' RACE reads in MiXCR, keeping a single row per CDR3 protein. The sample lists 95,000 to 120,000 distinct CDR3 sequences, 9.5% to 13% occurring once. The gene calls are TRBV6-1 and TRBJ1-5; tentative D call: TRBD1 (6 bases). Sequenced input: whole blood. The TCR comes from an adult who was a healthcare worker with PCR-confirmed SARS-CoV-2 infection or an uninfected control (not recorded which). CDR3 sequence: CASSEGAGAQPQHF. CDR3 nucleotide sequence: TGTGCCAGCAGTGAAGGGGCAGGGGCTCAGCCCCAGCATTTT.